The rows below give T cell receptor beta chains drawn from one sample of a study of blood T cell repertoires in COVID-19. Measured with immunoSEQ multiplex PCR; TCRdb has only the in-frame clones, and not every one. The sample consists of 110,000 or so clones, 84% of them appearing once. Material for sequencing was peripheral blood. The receptors were sampled from a woman at least 80 years old with active or convalescent COVID-19. CDR3s include the opening cysteine and the closing phenylalanine or tryptophan. The D gene is left open where the match is weak. The size entry is marked missing in some rows and otherwise reads once, few, many or a size class.

v_call	d_call	clone_size	j_call	cdr3_aa	cdr3_nt
TRBV16	.	.	TRBJ1-2	CASSQDLLANYGYTF	TGTGCCAGCAGCCAAGACCTTCTAGCTAACTATGGCTACACCTTC
TRBV4-1	TRBD1	.	TRBJ1-2	CASSQAGTGEGYGYTF	TGCGCCAGCAGCCAGGCCGGGACAGGGGAGGGTTATGGCTACACCTTC
TRBV12-3/TRBV12-4	.	.	TRBJ2-2	CASTLRRVGELFF	TGTGCCAGCACCTTAAGACGGGTCGGGGAGCTGTTTTTT
TRBV11-2	TRBD2	.	TRBJ2-1	CASSLASGTSQYNEQFF	TGTGCCAGCAGCTTAGCATCCGGGACTAGCCAATACAATGAGCAGTTCTTC
TRBV2	.	once	TRBJ1-5	CASSLGQPQHF	TGTGCCAGCAGCCTAGGACAGCCCCAGCATTTT
TRBV5-6	.	.	TRBJ2-6	CASSLVDGSFGANVLTF	TGTGCCAGCAGCTTGGTCGACGGGTCCTTTGGGGCCAACGTCCTGACTTTC
TRBV28	TRBD1	.	TRBJ2-7	CASSPTPGTGSIEQYF	TGTGCCAGCAGCCCTACTCCCGGGACAGGCTCTATAGAGCAGTACTTC
TRBV19	.	.	TRBJ1-2	CASRLQGSRYGYTF	TGTGCCAGTAGGTTGCAGGGATCACGATATGGCTACACCTTC
TRBV5-1	TRBD1	.	TRBJ2-1	CASSPQGGSYNEQFF	TGCGCCAGCAGCCCACAGGGGGGCTCCTACAATGAGCAGTTCTTC
TRBV27	.	.	TRBJ2-7	CASSPMAGSINEQYF	TGTGCCAGCAGCCCTATGGCGGGGAGTATTAACGAGCAGTACTTC
TRBV15	.	.	TRBJ1-6	CATSRAAYNSPLHF	TGTGCCACCAGCAGAGCAGCCTATAATTCACCCCTCCACTTT
TRBV7-3	.	many	TRBJ1-1	CASGQSNTEAFF	TGTGCCAGCGGGCAGTCGAACACTGAAGCTTTCTTT
TRBV18	TRBD1	.	TRBJ2-1	CASSPFDRGTYNEQFF	TGTGCCAGCTCACCATTTGACAGGGGAACCTACAATGAGCAGTTCTTC